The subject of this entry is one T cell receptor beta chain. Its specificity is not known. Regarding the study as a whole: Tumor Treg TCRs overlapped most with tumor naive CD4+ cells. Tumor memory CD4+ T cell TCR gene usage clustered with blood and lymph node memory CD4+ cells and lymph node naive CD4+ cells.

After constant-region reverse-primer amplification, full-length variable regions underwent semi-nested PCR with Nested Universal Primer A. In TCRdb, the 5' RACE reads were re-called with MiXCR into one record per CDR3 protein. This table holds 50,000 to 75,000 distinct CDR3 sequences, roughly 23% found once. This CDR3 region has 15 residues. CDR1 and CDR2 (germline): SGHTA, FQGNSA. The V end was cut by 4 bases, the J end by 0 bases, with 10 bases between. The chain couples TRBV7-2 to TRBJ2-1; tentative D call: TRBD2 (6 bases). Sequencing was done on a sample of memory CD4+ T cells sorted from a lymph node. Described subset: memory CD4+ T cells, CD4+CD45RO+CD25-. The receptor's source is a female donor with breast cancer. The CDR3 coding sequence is TGTGCCAGCAGCTACCAGGGAGGCTCCTACAATGAGCAGTTCTTC. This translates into CASSYQGGSYNEQFF.